A single sample is the source of the 30 T cell receptor beta chains below, sequenced in a study of blood T cell repertoires in COVID-19 (dated by TCRdb to the early 2020s). The library was prepared using the immunoSEQ multiplex PCR assay. This is the immuneACCESS table as TCRdb keeps it, with only in-frame sequences that have V and J called. A part of the clones is gone; compared with another copy, unresolved V genes explain less than half, and the rest is unexplained. The sample contains fewer than 350,000 clones, around 89% of them found a single time. The biggest ten clones account for about 4.6% of the sample. Sequencing used peripheral blood. The source of these receptors is a man in his forties with acute or convalescent COVID-19.

Comments on this clone: This CDR3 is also generated by other DNA sequences in the sample. The chain has TRBV12-3 or TRBV12-4 and TRBJ1-2; perhaps TRBD1 as D (6 bases). The CDR3 loop spans 13 amino acids. With 5 bases removed from V and 5 bases from J, the gap between germline ends came to 12 bases. CDR3 DNA: TGTGCCAGCAGTCCCGGGCAGGGGTATGGCTACACCTTC. Translation: CASSPGQGYGYTF.

The chain links TRBV24-1 to TRBJ1-2; D perhaps matches TRBD1 (5 bases). The ends were cut back, 5 bases at V and 8 bases at J, with 14 bases in the middle. The germline V gene encodes CDR1 KGHDR and CDR2 SFDVKD. The CDR3 is 13 amino acids. Here the CDR3 reads CATSALPWGGYTF. CDR3 bases: TGTGCCACCAGTGCCCTCCCGTGGGGCGGCTACACCTTC.

J is TRBJ1-3 and V is TRBV2; D is perhaps TRBD1 (6 bases). Germline-derived CDR1 and CDR2 are SNHLY and FYNNEI. The CDR3 contains 14 residues. Trimming took off 6 bases at V and 4 bases at J, with 13 bases between the two ends. CDR3 sequence: CASRTGNSGNTIYF. The CDR3 DNA sequence: TGTGCCAGCAGGACAGGCAACTCCGGAAACACCATATATTTT.

The chain joins TRBV6-1 to TRBJ1-6; possibly TRBD1 for D (6 bases). Trimming left V 6 bases short and J 10 bases short, with 13 bases between. The V gene's germline CDR1 is MNHNS and CDR2 SASEGT. This CDR3 contains 13 residues. The CDR3 coding sequence is TGTGCCAGCAGCGCAGGGGTGGGGTCACCCCTCCACTTT. Translated: CASSAGVGSPLHF.

The chain joins TRBV9 to TRBJ2-1; 9 bases line up with TRBD2. V gave up 4 bases and J gave up 2 bases; unmatched junction bases: 1. Germline V gene sequence: CDR1 SGDLS, CDR2 YYNGEE. CDR3 length: 14 amino acids. CDR3 nucleotides: TGTGCCAGCAGCCCTAGCGGGACCTACAATGAGCAGTTCTTC. It codes for CASSPSGTYNEQFF.

This chain connects TRBV5-6 to TRBJ2-7, with D possibly being TRBD1 (5 bases). This CDR3 spans 16 amino acids. In germline, CDR1 is SGHDT, CDR2 YYEEEE. V was pared by 4 bases and J by 1 base, with 18 bases between. CDR3 sequence (DNA): TGTGCCAGCAGCCCCCCGGTAGGGGCACCATCCTACGAGCAGTACTTC. Translating gives CASSPPVGAPSYEQYF.

The chain employs TRBV7-2 and TRBJ1-5; D remains ambiguous. Germline V gene data show CDR1 as SGHTA and CDR2 as FQGNSA. The CDR3 runs 13 residues. Trimming cost V 2 bases and J 9 bases, with 11 bases left between them. As DNA, the CDR3 is TGTGCCAGCAGCTTAAATCGAGACACGCCCCAGCATTTT. Its translation is CASSLNRDTPQHF.

This clone has only one observation. The chain carries TRBV24-1 and TRBJ2-1; no clear D. Trimming stripped 0 bases from V and 3 bases from J, with 11 bases between. CDR3 length equals 16 residues. The germline V gene has CDR1 KGHDR and CDR2 SFDVKD. The CDR3 region has the DNA TGTGCCACCAGTGATTTGGCAGGCCCCAACTACAATGAGCAGTTCTTC. Amino acid sequence: CATSDLAGPNYNEQFF.

J is TRBJ1-1 and V is TRBV19, with D perhaps matching TRBD1 (5 bases). V lost 4 bases to trimming and J lost 2 bases, with 11 bases between them. There are 14 residues in the CDR3. Germline-derived CDR1 and CDR2 are LNHDA and SQIVND (reference sequence). The CDR3 sequence is CASSSPGLNTEAFF. The CDR3 DNA is TGTGCCAGTAGTAGTCCAGGGCTTAACACTGAAGCTTTCTTT. Based on the CDR3 plus reference TRBV19 and TRBJ1-1, the full variable domain is DGGITQSPKYLFRKEGQNVTLSCEQNLNHDAMYWYRQDPGQGLRLIYYSQIVNDFQKGDIAEGYSVSREKKESFPLTVTSAQKNPTAFYLCASSSPGLNTEAFFGQGTRLTVV.

The chain joins TRBV29-1 to TRBJ2-1, with 7 bases fitting TRBD2. The CDR3 extends over 13 amino acids. V was clipped by 7 bases and J by 4 bases; unmatched bases: 7. Per germline, CDR1 SQVTM and CDR2 ANQGSEA. CDR3: CSGGTTSYNEQFF. The CDR3 nucleotides are TGCAGCGGGGGGACTACGTCTTACAATGAGCAGTTCTTC.

V is TRBV10-3 and J is TRBJ1-2, with D unresolved. V lost 4 bases and J lost 0, with 9 bases in between. Germline CDR1 reads ENHRY; CDR2 reads SYGVKD. The length of the CDR3 is 14 residues. CDR3 nucleotide sequence: TGTGCCATCAGTGGAGGGTTAGCTAACTATGGCTACACCTTC. Translating gives CAISGGLANYGYTF.

The count of this clone is one. The chain recombines TRBV5-4 with TRBJ1-1, with TRBD1 as a possible D gene (6 bases). Trimming shortened V by 7 bases and J by 3 bases, and 19 bases separated the two germline ends. CDR3 length: 15 amino acids. Germline-derived CDR1 and CDR2 are SGHNT and YYREEE (reference sequence). In DNA, the CDR3 is TGTGCCAGCCTCTATGCGGGGGGCCGGGACACTGAAGCTTTCTTT. Translated, it gives CASLYAGGRDTEAFF.

This chain links TRBV5-5 with TRBJ1-1; 7 nucleotides align to TRBD1. V shed 5 bases and J 8 bases; nucleotides not matched to a gene: 6. This CDR3 region has 12 residues. Germline CDR1 and CDR2: SGHKS and YYEKEE (reference sequence). This CDR3 is CASSFLDREAFF. CDR3 sequence (DNA): TGTGCCAGCAGTTTCTTGGACAGGGAAGCTTTCTTT. The full variable domain, in which reference TRBV5-5 and TRBJ1-1 provide the parts outside the CDR3, is DAGVTQSPTHLIKTRGQQVTLRCSPISGHKSVSWYQQVLGQGPQFIFQYYEKEERGRGNFPDRFSARQFPNYSSELNVNALLLGDSALYLCASSFLDREAFFGQGTRLTVV.

The rearrangement uses TRBV5-4 and TRBJ1-6; the D gene is possibly TRBD1 (6 bases). The CDR3 runs to 17 residues. Germline V gene lookup returns CDR1 SGHNT and CDR2 YYREEE (reference sequence). V shed 4 bases and J shed 0 bases, with 14 bases lying between them. The CDR3 coding sequence is TGTGCCAGCAGCCCCGGGGGGGCGAGCTCCTATAATTCACCCCTCCACTTT. It encodes CASSPGGASSYNSPLHF.

The chain combines TRBV20-1 with TRBJ2-3; no reliable D call. CDR3 length: 11 amino acids. The V gene's germline CDR1 is DFQATT and CDR2 SNEGSKA (reference sequence). V lost 6 bases to trimming and J lost 6 bases, with 10 bases between them. CDR3 residues: CSALLADTQYF. The CDR3 DNA follows: TGCAGTGCCCTCTTAGCCGATACGCAGTATTTT.

The V and J genes are TRBV29-1 and TRBJ1-1; 7 positions match TRBD1. This CDR3 region has 15 residues. With V trimmed by 5 bases and J by 4 bases, 13 bases remained unmatched. The V gene's germline CDR1 is SQVTM and CDR2 ANQGSEA. The CDR3 region is CSVSYSGQQFTEAFF. As DNA, the CDR3 is TGCAGCGTTTCTTATTCGGGACAGCAATTCACTGAAGCTTTCTTT.

The chain has TRBV28 and TRBJ2-7; maybe TRBD1 (6 bases). The CDR3 runs to 9 residues. CDR1 is MDHEN, CDR2 SYDVKM, per germline. V lost 11 bases, J lost 12 bases, and 14 bases lay in between. The CDR3: CALEGDPYF. DNA of the CDR3: TGTGCCCTCGAGGGGGACCCGTACTTC.

The chain carries TRBV5-1 and TRBJ1-6; D unclear. The length of the CDR3 is 14 residues. V lost 0 bases and J 8 bases, leaving 9 bases between the germline ends. Germline V gene data show CDR1 as SGHRS and CDR2 as YFSETQ. CDR3 in amino acids: CASSLGRGDSPLHF. The CDR3 bases are TGCGCCAGCAGCTTGGGACGGGGAGATTCACCCCTCCACTTT.

The chain carries TRBV7-9 and TRBJ1-2; the D is unclear. The CDR3 runs to 16 residues. Per germline, CDR1 SEHNR and CDR2 FQNEAQ (reference sequence). With 5 bases removed from V and 1 base from J, the gap between germline ends came to 17 bases. Written as DNA, the CDR3 is TGTGCCAGCAGCCCTTTCGCGGGCTTTCATAACTATGGCTACACCTTC. Its translation: CASSPFAGFHNYGYTF.

J is TRBJ2-3 and V is TRBV5-1; TRBD2 agrees at 13 bases. Germline lookup yields CDR1 SGHRS and CDR2 YFSETQ. Trimming at V came to 0 bases and at J to 1 base, leaving 8 bases not matched to a gene. The CDR3 is made up of 19 amino acids. The CDR3 loop reads CASSLELLAGGHGTDTQYF. The CDR3 region has the DNA TGCGCCAGCAGCTTGGAATTACTAGCGGGGGGGCACGGCACAGATACGCAGTATTTT.

The chain has TRBV5-1 and TRBJ2-5, with 7 bases matching TRBD2. Germline CDR1 SGHRS, CDR2 YFSETQ. V gave up 5 bases and J gave up 5 bases; unmatched junction bases: 9. The CDR3 runs 14 residues. CDR3 in amino acids: CASSTPTGGETQYF. CDR3 sequence (DNA): TGCGCCAGCAGTACGCCGACGGGAGGCGAGACCCAGTACTTC.

V is TRBV3-1 (or the pseudogene TRBV3-2) and J is TRBJ1-3; a weak D match, TRBD1 (5 bases). Trimming removed 7 bases at V and 1 base at J, with 8 bases between. Germline-derived CDR1 and CDR2 are LGHDT and YNNKEL (reference sequence). This CDR3 has 13 amino acids. The CDR3 sequence: CASNAGSGNTIYF. In nucleotides, the CDR3 is TGTGCCAGCAACGCAGGGTCTGGAAACACCATATATTTT.

The chain links TRBV7-3 to TRBJ1-1; D not certain. Trimming pared 3 bases from V and 1 base from J, leaving 6 bases between. CDR3 size: 13 residues. Germline assignment: CDR1 SGHTA and CDR2 FQGTGA. The CDR3, as DNA: TGTGCCAGCAGCTTTCAGTGGAACACTGAAGCTTTCTTT. This codes for CASSFQWNTEAFF.

This clone appeared once. The chain combines TRBV7-2 with TRBJ2-3; TRBD2 agrees at 7 bases. Per germline, CDR1 SGHTA and CDR2 FQGNSA. Germline trimming cut 2 bases from V and 4 bases from J; bases unmatched to any gene: 6. CDR3 length equals 15 residues. CDR3 coding DNA: TGTGCCAGCAGCTTATTCCTGGGGGGGGCAGATACGCAGTATTTT. It yields the protein CASSLFLGGADTQYF.

The chain links TRBV29-1 to TRBJ2-7; 8 nucleotides line up with TRBD2. J was trimmed by 0 bases and V by 8 bases; bases with no gene match: 9. The CDR3 has 14 residues. Germline CDR1 is SQVTM and CDR2 is ANQGSEA. The CDR3 here is CSFIDGTSSYEQYF. The CDR3 region has the DNA TGCAGCTTCATAGACGGGACTAGCTCCTACGAGCAGTACTTC.

This clone was seen a handful of times. The chain links TRBV2 to TRBJ1-1; 11 nucleotides match TRBD1. Germline loops: CDR1 SNHLY, CDR2 FYNNEI. The CDR3 runs to 13 residues. Trimming cost V 9 bases and J 5 bases; bases outside gene matches: 5. The CDR3 DNA sequence: TGTGCCAGAATCAGGGACAGGGGGACTGAAGCTTTCTTT. It translates to CARIRDRGTEAFF.

The chain links TRBV5-1 to TRBJ1-2, with D tentatively TRBD1 (6 bases). The CDR3 runs 15 residues. Deletions cut 4 bases from V and 4 bases from J, with 17 bases between. From germline, CDR1 is SGHRS and CDR2 YFSETQ. In nucleotides, the CDR3 is TGCGCCAGCAGCCCAGGCCTAGGACAGATCTATGGCTACACCTTC. Protein sequence: CASSPGLGQIYGYTF.

The V call is TRBV18, the J call TRBJ2-7; 11 positions match TRBD1. The CDR3 loop spans 15 amino acids. CDR1 is KGHSH, CDR2 LQKENI, per germline. The trim removed 6 bases at V and 3 bases at J, leaving 7 bases unmatched. CDR3 sequence (DNA): TGTGCCAGCTCGGCGGGACAGGGGGGGATCTACGAGCAGTACTTC. This encodes CASSAGQGGIYEQYF.

Here the CDR3 DNA reads TGCAGCGTCGCTGAGGGAGGGAGCTATGGCTACACCTTC. Residues: CSVAEGGSYGYTF. This chain connects TRBV29-1 to TRBJ1-2; D is uncertain. CDR1 and CDR2 from the germline V gene are SQVTM and ANQGSEA. V was clipped by 6 bases and J by 4 bases, with 15 bases between them. The length of the CDR3 is 13 residues.

This clone turned up a few times. The same CDR3 arises from other DNA sequences in this sample as well. The chain is built from TRBV5-4 and TRBJ2-7; TRBD1 aligns across 9 bases. This CDR3 has 14 residues. The V segment lost 4 bases and the J segment 4 bases; nucleotides outside the gene matches: 6. CDR1 and CDR2 (germline): SGHNT, YYREEE (reference sequence). The CDR3 spells CASSPGTGSYEQYF. In nucleotides, the CDR3 is TGTGCCAGCAGCCCGGGGACAGGGTCGTACGAGCAGTACTTC.